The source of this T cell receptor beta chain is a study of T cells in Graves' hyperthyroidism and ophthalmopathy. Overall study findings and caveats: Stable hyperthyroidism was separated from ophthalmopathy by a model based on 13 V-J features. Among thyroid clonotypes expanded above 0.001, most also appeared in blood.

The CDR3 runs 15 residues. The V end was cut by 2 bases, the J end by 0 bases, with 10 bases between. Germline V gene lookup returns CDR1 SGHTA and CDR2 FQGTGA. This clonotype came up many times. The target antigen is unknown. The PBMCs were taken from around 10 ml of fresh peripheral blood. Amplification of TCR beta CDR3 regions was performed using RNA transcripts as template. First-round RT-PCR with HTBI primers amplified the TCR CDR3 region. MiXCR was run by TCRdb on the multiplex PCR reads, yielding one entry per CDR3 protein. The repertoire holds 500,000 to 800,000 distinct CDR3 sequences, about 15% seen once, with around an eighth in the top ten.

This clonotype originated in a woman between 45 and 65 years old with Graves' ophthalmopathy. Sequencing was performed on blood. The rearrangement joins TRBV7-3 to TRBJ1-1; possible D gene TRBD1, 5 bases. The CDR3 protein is CASSLSAGMNTEAFF. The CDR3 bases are TGTGCCAGCAGCTTATCCGCAGGGATGAACACTGAAGCTTTCTTT. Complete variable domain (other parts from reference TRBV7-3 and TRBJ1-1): GAGVSQTPSNKVTEKGKYVELRCDPISGHTALYWYRQSLGQGPEFLIYFQGTGAADDSGLPNDRFFAVRPEGSVSTLKIQRTERGDSAVYLCASSLSAGMNTEAFFGQGTRLTVV.